The 8 T cell receptor beta chains listed next were all sequenced from one sample in a study of cytomegalovirus exposure and HLA in healthy donors. Assay: immunoSEQ multiplex PCR; the TCRdb copy retains only in-frame clones and omits some. The sample contains hundreds of thousands of clones, roughly 90% of which appear only once. The specimen sequenced was PBMCs. All receptors derive from a woman aged 18-29 years in good health and CMV-seronegative.

This rearrangement joins TRBV9 to TRBJ2-7; D perhaps matches TRBD2 (5 bases). Germline V lookup: CDR1 SGDLS, CDR2 YYNGEE. The CDR3 length is 15 residues. The V and J ends lost 4 bases and 7 bases respectively, with 21 bases between them. CDR3 sequence (DNA): TGTGCCAGCAGCCCATCGGGGAGTGCGGTGGGGGAGCAGTACTTC. It codes for CASSPSGSAVGEQYF.

This rearrangement joins TRBV28 to TRBJ1-2; D not certain. Germline CDR1 MDHEN, CDR2 SYDVKM. The length of the CDR3 is 14 residues. Trimming left V 5 bases short and J 4 bases short, with 14 bases between. CDR3 amino acids: CASSASHSAYGYTF. In DNA form, the CDR3 reads TGTGCCAGCAGTGCTTCCCACAGTGCCTATGGCTACACCTTC.

The chain joins TRBV27 to TRBJ2-1; D is unresolved. In germline, CDR1 is MNHEY, CDR2 SMNVEV (reference sequence). The CDR3 length is 11 residues. Trimming cost V 5 bases and J 7 bases, with 6 bases left between them. The CDR3 sequence: CASSQRNEQFF. The CDR3 region has the DNA TGTGCCAGCAGTCAACGGAATGAGCAGTTCTTC.

The genes are TRBV5-1 and TRBJ1-2, with 7 bases lining up with TRBD1. V dropped 0 bases and J dropped 10; count of bases not matched to a gene: 9. CDR3 size: 14 residues. Germline CDR1 SGHRS, CDR2 YFSETQ. CDR3 in DNA: TGCGCCAGCAGCTTGGGGACAGGCCTCGGGGACTACACCTTC. Its translation: CASSLGTGLGDYTF.

The chain uses TRBV27 and TRBJ2-2, with D tentatively TRBD2 (5 bases). CDR1 is MNHEY and CDR2 is SMNVEV in the germline V gene (reference sequence). The CDR3 totals 13 residues. V lost 6 bases and J lost 7, with 12 bases in between. In nucleotides, the CDR3 is TGTGCCAGCAGCACACTAGTAATCGGGGAGCTGTTTTTT. This translates into CASSTLVIGELFF.

V gene TRBV6-1 combines with J gene TRBJ2-3; 12 bases align to TRBD1. Germline trimming cut 11 bases from V and 4 bases from J; bases unmatched to any gene: 7. The V gene's germline CDR1 is MNHNS and CDR2 SASEGT. The CDR3 is 14 residues long. CDR3 sequence: CAGTGTGGADTQYF. The CDR3 DNA reads as TGTGCCGGAACCGGGACAGGGGGCGCAGATACGCAGTATTTT.

The rearrangement joins TRBV6-1 to TRBJ2-5; perhaps TRBD1 as D (5 bases). The germline CDR1 and CDR2 sequences are MNHNS and SASEGT. V was trimmed by 8 bases and J by 4 bases, leaving 5 bases between them. CDR3 length: 10 residues. The CDR3 protein is CASQGETQYF. The CDR3 DNA reads as TGTGCCAGCCAGGGAGAGACCCAGTACTTC.

V usage is TRBV2 and J usage is TRBJ2-5, with TRBD2 matching over 8 bases. With 3 bases clipped from V and 0 bases from J, the junction kept 6 bases outside the gene matches. This CDR3 region has 16 residues. Germline CDR1 reads SNHLY; CDR2 reads FYNNEI. The CDR3 coding sequence is TGTGCCAGCAGTGATTTAGGCGGGAGGCACCAAGAGACCCAGTACTTC. Protein product: CASSDLGGRHQETQYF. The full variable domain, with the rest looked up from reference TRBV2 and TRBJ2-5, is EPEVTQTPSHQVTQMGQEVILRCVPISNHLYFYWYRQILGQKVEFLVSFYNNEISEKSEIFDDQFSVERPDGSNFTLKIRSTKLEDSAMYFCASSDLGGRHQETQYFGPGTRLLVL.